The present TCR beta chain was sequenced within a study of OX40 agonist ivuxolimab in advanced cancers. Study context: Participants averaged approximately 61 years of age (range about 23 to 90) and were approximately 81% male.

The V gene lost 4 bases and the J gene lost 5 bases, with 12 bases spanning the gap. Germline CDR1 reads LNHNV; CDR2 reads YYDKDF (reference sequence). The CDR3 runs 14 residues. Data came from immunoSEQ multiplex PCR; TCRdb stores just in-frame clones and leaves some out. The table shows about 40,000 clones, with approximately 88% occurring only once. The material sequenced was CD4+ or CD8+ T cells sorted from blood, taken in a trial of the OX40 agonist ivuxolimab. The sequence came from an adult with an advanced solid tumor such as melanoma, head and neck, liver or kidney cancer. This sequence joins TRBV15 and TRBJ2-1; D is possibly TRBD2 (5 bases). The DNA for the CDR3 is TGTGCCACCAGCACGGACTTATCCAACAATGAGCAGTTCTTC. This codes for CATSTDLSNNEQFF. The variable domain in full, with the rest retrieved from reference TRBV15 and TRBJ2-1, is DAMVIQNPRYQVTQFGKPVTLSCSQTLNHNVMYWYQQKSSQAPKLLFHYYDKDFNNEADTPDNFQSRRPNTSFCFLDIRSPGLGDTAMYLCATSTDLSNNEQFFGPGTRLTVL.